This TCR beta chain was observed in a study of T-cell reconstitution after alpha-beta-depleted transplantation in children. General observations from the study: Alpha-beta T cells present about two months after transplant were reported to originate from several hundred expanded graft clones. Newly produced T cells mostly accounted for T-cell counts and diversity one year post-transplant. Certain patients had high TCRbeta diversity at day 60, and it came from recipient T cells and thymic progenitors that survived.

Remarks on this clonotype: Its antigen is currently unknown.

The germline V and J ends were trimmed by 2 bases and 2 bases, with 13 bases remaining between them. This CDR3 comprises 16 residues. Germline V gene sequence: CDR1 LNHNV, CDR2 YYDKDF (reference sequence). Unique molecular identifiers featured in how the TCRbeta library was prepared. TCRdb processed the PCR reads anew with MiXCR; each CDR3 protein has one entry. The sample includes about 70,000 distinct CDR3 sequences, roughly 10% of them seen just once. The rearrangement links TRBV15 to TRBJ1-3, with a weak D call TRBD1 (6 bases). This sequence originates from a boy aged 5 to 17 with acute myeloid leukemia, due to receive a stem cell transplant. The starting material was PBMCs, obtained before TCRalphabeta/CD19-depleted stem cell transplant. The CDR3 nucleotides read TGTGCCACCAGCAGAAGTTCAGGGGTAGCTGGAAACACCATATATTTT. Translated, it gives CATSRSSGVAGNTIYF. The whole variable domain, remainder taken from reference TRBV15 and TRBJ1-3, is DAMVIQNPRYQVTQFGKPVTLSCSQTLNHNVMYWYQQKSSQAPKLLFHYYDKDFNNEADTPDNFQSRRPNTSFCFLDIRSPGLGDTAMYLCATSRSSGVAGNTIYFGEGSWLTVV.